The present T cell receptor (beta chain) was sequenced within a study of Ad26.COV2.S vaccination and SARS-CoV-2 variants. Across the whole study: Intramuscularly, Ad26.COV2.S was given either once or twice, 56 days apart.

Measured with immunoSEQ multiplex PCR; TCRdb has only the in-frame clones, and not every one. The sample consists of 320,000 or so clones, about nine tenths of them appearing once. The treatment denotes: around 19 received Ad26.COV2.S at low or high dose, single or two shots; roughly five received placebo; per-sample allocation not given. Sampling was performed 63 days after the first vaccine or placebo injection. An adult donor aged 18-55 years was enrolled in Boston. Study-wide results and caveats: For non-spike TCRs, breadth in vaccine recipients resembled that in placebo recipients.

The germline CDR1 and CDR2 sequences are SGDLS and YYNGEE. The CDR3 loop spans 19 amino acids. V shed 4 bases and J 4 bases; nucleotides not matched to a gene: 17. With respect to this clone: Its target is not known.

The rearrangement links TRBV9 to TRBJ2-2, with 9 bases lining up with TRBD2. The clonotype comes from a person aged 18-60 years who received the Ad26.COV2.S COVID-19 vaccine or a placebo. This specimen consisted of peripheral blood, obtained in a trial of Ad26.COV2.S vaccine versus placebo. The CDR3 DNA is TGTGCCAGCAGCCGCGCCATTTGGGTCGGCGGGGGGGCCACCGGGGAGCTGTTTTTT. Protein product: CASSRAIWVGGGATGELFF.